This is a list of T cell receptor beta chains from one sample in a study of shared clonotypes between healthy human individuals. Clones were sequenced by immunoSEQ multiplex PCR, and TCRdb holds only the in-frame ones, with some missing. This sample has 2 million to 3 million clones, with 93% found just once. Sample: naive CD4+ T cells from PBMCs. The receptors here all came from a man aged 18 to 35 in good health. Some clones in this sample may be carry-over from other donors' samples. Both conserved end residues are part of each CDR3. The order of the fields is CDR3 DNA, CDR3 protein, J gene, clone size, V gene, D gene. D genes are given only for firm matches. Size is omitted from some rows. Given values are once, few, many or a class for expanded clones.

TGCGCCAGCACCCCCGGTCATGGACTAGCGGGATCCGAGCAGTACTTC CASTPGHGLAGSEQYF TRBJ2-7 once TRBV5-1 TRBD2
TGTGCCAGCAGCTTAGTCGGCAGCACAGATACGCAGTATTTT CASSLVGSTDTQYF TRBJ2-3 - TRBV7-3 -
TGTGCCAGCAGCCCCGGGGGGGGGTCAGATACGCAGTATTTT CASSPGGGSDTQYF TRBJ2-3 - TRBV11-3 TRBD2
TGTGCCAGCAGTTGGGAGACCCTCCCTCTGGCGAGCTCCGGGGAGCTGTTTTTT CASSWETLPLASSGELFF TRBJ2-2 - TRBV11-2 -
TGCAGCGTTGCTAGCCGACAGTATACGGTCGGGGCAGATACGCAGTATTTT CSVASRQYTVGADTQYF TRBJ2-3 - TRBV29-1 -
TGTGCCAGCAACCCCATTTTAGACACTGAAGCTTTCTTT CASNPILDTEAFF TRBJ1-1 - TRBV7-2 -
TGTGCCAGCAGCGTAGCATCAACTAGCGGTTCCGGGGAGCTGTTTTTT CASSVASTSGSGELFF TRBJ2-2 - TRBV9 TRBD2
TGTGCCAGCAGCTTAAGGCTAGCGGGAAGAGAGACCCAGTACTTC CASSLRLAGRETQYF TRBJ2-5 - TRBV5-8 TRBD2
TGTGCCAGCAGCTTTCGGGGCATGTACAATGAGCAGTTCTTC CASSFRGMYNEQFF TRBJ2-1 - TRBV7-2 -
TGTGCCAGCCGGTCCAGCTACACAGATACGCAGTATTTT CASRSSYTDTQYF TRBJ2-3 - TRBV28 -
TGCGCCAGCAGTGATAGACAGGGGGGCGCCCTGGGGGAGACCCAGTACTTC CASSDRQGGALGETQYF TRBJ2-5 - TRBV10-1 TRBD1
TGTGCCAGCACCCTGGGGGGGAGACTAGCGGGCCATGAGCAGTTCTTC CASTLGGRLAGHEQFF TRBJ2-1 - TRBV27 TRBD2
TGTGCCAGCAGTAGAGGGACAGGGGAGCCCGGGGAGCTGTTTTTT CASSRGTGEPGELFF TRBJ2-2 - TRBV28 TRBD1
TGCGCCAGCAGCCCGGGACTAGCGGGAGGGCGGTACGAGCAGTACTTC CASSPGLAGGRYEQYF TRBJ2-7 - TRBV5-1 TRBD2
TGCAGCGTGTGGACGGGGGCGGAGACCCAGTACTTC CSVWTGAETQYF TRBJ2-5 - TRBV29-1 -
TGTGCCAGCAAATTAACCCTTTTGGGGGAGTGGGCCCAGTACTTC CASKLTLLGEWAQYF TRBJ2-5 - TRBV2 -
TGCAGCGTGGGAGGGGGACAGGGAAAAAACGAGCAGTACTTC CSVGGGQGKNEQYF TRBJ2-7 - TRBV29-1 TRBD1
TGTGCCAGCAGCTTATCCAGGGGTAATGAAAAACTGTTTTTT CASSLSRGNEKLFF TRBJ1-4 - TRBV7-2 -
TGTGCCAGCAGCTTGGTATCGGGTCTTAATGAAAAACTGTTTTTT CASSLVSGLNEKLFF TRBJ1-4 - TRBV5-6 -
TGTGCCAGCAGCCCGAGTCGGGTCGTGATCGACAGTCCACGCACAGATACGCAGTATTTT CASSPSRVVIDSPRTDTQYF TRBJ2-3 - TRBV9 -
TGTGCCAGCAGTTACTCCCGGGTCATCCCCTATGGCTACACCTTC CASSYSRVIPYGYTF TRBJ1-2 - TRBV6-5 -
TGTGCCAGCAGCGGGGCCCCACTCCCGAGCACCGGGGAGCTGTTTTTT CASSGAPLPSTGELFF TRBJ2-2 - TRBV7-2 -
TGTGCCAGCAGCGTAGGCGGGATCGCCTATGGCTACACCTTC CASSVGGIAYGYTF TRBJ1-2 - TRBV9 -
TGTGCCAGCAGCTTAGGCGGGCCCGGGGGCTATGGCTACACCTTC CASSLGGPGGYGYTF TRBJ1-2 - TRBV7-2 -
TGTGCCAGCAGCCGATGGGGCCCAGAGACCCAGTACTTC CASSRWGPETQYF TRBJ2-5 - TRBV7-2 -
TGTGCCAGCAGCTTAGGGCCTTGGACAGATACGCAGTATTTT CASSLGPWTDTQYF TRBJ2-3 - TRBV11-3 -
TGTGCCAGCATCCTTGCAGGGACAGTCGCCTCGTGGAACACTGAAGCTTTCTTT CASILAGTVASWNTEAFF TRBJ1-1 - TRBV5-5 TRBD1
TGTGCCAGCAGCATCCGGACTAGCGGAGAGCAGTTCTTC CASSIRTSGEQFF TRBJ2-1 - TRBV7-2 TRBD2
TGTGCCAGCAGCTTAATGGGGAACACTGAAGCTTTCTTT CASSLMGNTEAFF TRBJ1-1 - TRBV7-9 -
TGTGCCAGCTCACCGGTGGGGGACGGCTACACCTTC CASSPVGDGYTF TRBJ1-2 once TRBV18 -
TGTGCCTGGGCTACAGCGAGTTTCACAGATACGCAGTATTTT CAWATASFTDTQYF TRBJ2-3 - TRBV30 -
TGCGCCAGCAGCTTGGGCTCGGAAGGATACGAGCAGTACTTC CASSLGSEGYEQYF TRBJ2-7 - TRBV5-1 -
TGTGCCATCAGTGATTTCCCCTCAGCGGGAGTGGCCAGCTCCTACGAGCAGTACTTC CAISDFPSAGVASSYEQYF TRBJ2-7 - TRBV10-3 TRBD2
TGTGCCAGCAGCCCGGGACTAGCGGGAGGCGAGCAGTACTTC CASSPGLAGGEQYF TRBJ2-7 - TRBV28 TRBD2
TGCGCCAGCAGCCCCCAAGCTAATGGGGGCAAAGGTAACGGGGAGCTGTTTTTT CASSPQANGGKGNGELFF TRBJ2-2 - TRBV4-1 -
TGCGCCAGCAGCTTGAACACAGGGAACACTGAAGCTTTCTTT CASSLNTGNTEAFF TRBJ1-1 - TRBV5-1 -
TGTGCCAGCAGCTCAGCAGTGCGTGTAGGCCAAGAGACCCAGTACTTC CASSSAVRVGQETQYF TRBJ2-5 - TRBV5-4 -
TGCGCCAGCAGTTGGACAGTCCCCGGGGAGCTGTTTTTT CASSWTVPGELFF TRBJ2-2 - TRBV10-1 -
TGTGCCAGCAGTACACCTTGGGGGCAGGGGGCTTACGGTACGCAGTATTTT CASSTPWGQGAYGTQYF TRBJ2-3 - TRBV27 TRBD1